The rows below give T cell receptor beta chains drawn from one sample of a study of shared clonotypes between healthy human individuals. Measured with immunoSEQ multiplex PCR; TCRdb has only the in-frame clones, and not every one. The sample includes nearly 500,000 clones, 60% to 85% seen only once; the top ten take roughly 13%. Sequencing was carried out using PBMCs. Receptor source: a woman between 40 and 55 years old in good health. Some clones in this sample may be carry-over from other donors' samples. Each CDR3 is given without its conserved first and last residue.

TRBV11-1,ASSLGRGPYEQY
TRBV7-2,ASSLQRGGEKLF
TRBV5-6,ASREWGVETQY
TRBV18,ASSPGDRVRRPQH
TRBV18,ASSPTRNTEAF
TRBV28,ATSGTGGATNEKLF
TRBV9,ASSLGQGTTSGLTDTQY
TRBV19,ASSNRDRADNEQF
TRBV27,ASSFMGRYTEAF
TRBV11-2,ASLPREGVNTGELF
TRBV6-6,ASSYTAGGPADTQY